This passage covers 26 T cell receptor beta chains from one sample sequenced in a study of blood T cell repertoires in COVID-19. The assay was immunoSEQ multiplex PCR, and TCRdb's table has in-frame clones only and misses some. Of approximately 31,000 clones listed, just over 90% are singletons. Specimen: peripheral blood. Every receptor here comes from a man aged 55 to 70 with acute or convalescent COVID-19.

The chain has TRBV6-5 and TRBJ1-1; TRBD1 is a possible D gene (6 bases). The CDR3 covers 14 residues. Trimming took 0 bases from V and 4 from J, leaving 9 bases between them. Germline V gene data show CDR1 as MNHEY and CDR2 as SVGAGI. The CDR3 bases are TGTGCCAGCAGTTACTCAGGGGGGGGCACTGAAGCTTTCTTT. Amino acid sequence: CASSYSGGGTEAFF.

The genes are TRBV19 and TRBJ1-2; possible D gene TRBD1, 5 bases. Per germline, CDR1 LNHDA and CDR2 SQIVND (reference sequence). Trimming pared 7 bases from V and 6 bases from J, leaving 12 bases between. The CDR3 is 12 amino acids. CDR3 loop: CASNTGEDGYTF. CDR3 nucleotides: TGTGCCAGTAATACGGGGGAGGATGGCTACACCTTC.

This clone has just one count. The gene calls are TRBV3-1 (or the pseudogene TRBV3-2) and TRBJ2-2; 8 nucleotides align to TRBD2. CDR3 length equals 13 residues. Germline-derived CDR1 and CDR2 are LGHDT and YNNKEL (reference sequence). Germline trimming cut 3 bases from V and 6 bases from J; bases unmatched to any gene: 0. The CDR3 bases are TGTGCCAGCAGCCAGCGGGGGGCCGGGGAGCTGTTTTTT. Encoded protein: CASSQRGAGELFF.

CDR3 nucleotide sequence: TGTGCCAGCAGCGTAGCGGGAGGTGGAGAGACCCAGTACTTC. Amino acid sequence: CASSVAGGGETQYF. This chain uses TRBV9 with TRBJ2-5; 7 bases match TRBD2. V gave up 0 bases and J gave up 4 bases; unmatched junction bases: 3. The germline V gene has CDR1 SGDLS and CDR2 YYNGEE. The CDR3 is 14 residues long.

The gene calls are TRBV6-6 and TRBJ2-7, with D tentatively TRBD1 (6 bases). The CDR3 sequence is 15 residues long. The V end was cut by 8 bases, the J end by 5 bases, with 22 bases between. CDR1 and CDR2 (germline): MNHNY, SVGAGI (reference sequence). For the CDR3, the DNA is TGTGCCAGCTGTTCGGGAAGGAGGACAGTAAACGAGCAGTACTTC. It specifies CASCSGRRTVNEQYF.

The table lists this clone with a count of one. CDR3 in DNA: TGCGCCAGCAGCCAAGTCGGCCGGGACAGAGTCTTTTTAGCCAAAAACATTCAGTACTTC. Its translation: CASSQVGRDRVFLAKNIQYF. J is TRBJ2-4 and V is TRBV4-1, with TRBD1 matching over 7 bases. Germline-derived CDR1 and CDR2 are MGHRA and YSYEKL. The CDR3 totals 20 residues. The V gene end was trimmed by 1 base and the J gene end by 0 bases; junction bases not matched to a gene: 15.

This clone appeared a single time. The CDR3 protein is CASSLGAGNTIYF. The CDR3 bases are TGTGCCAGCAGCTTAGGAGCTGGAAACACCATATATTTT. The chain recombines TRBV7-9 with TRBJ1-3; D is uncertain. Trimming removed 1 base from V and 2 bases from J, with 3 bases in between. Germline V gene data show CDR1 as SEHNR and CDR2 as FQNEAQ (reference sequence). This CDR3 has 13 amino acids.

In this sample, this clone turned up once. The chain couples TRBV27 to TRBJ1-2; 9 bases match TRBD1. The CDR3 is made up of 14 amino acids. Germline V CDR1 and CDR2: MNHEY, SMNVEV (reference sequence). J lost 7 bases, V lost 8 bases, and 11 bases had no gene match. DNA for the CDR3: TGTGCCAGCGCTCAGACCGACAGGGGGTCTGGCTACACCTTC. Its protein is CASAQTDRGSGYTF.

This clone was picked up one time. The DNA of the CDR3 is TGCGCCAGCAGCCGAGGTCTCGCCGGAGGAAACACCATATATTTT. Translating it yields CASSRGLAGGNTIYF. The chain is built from TRBV5-1 and TRBJ1-3; D uncertain. Germline CDR1 is SGHRS and CDR2 is YFSETQ. Trimming removed 4 bases from V and 4 bases from J, with 15 bases in between. CDR3 size: 15 residues.

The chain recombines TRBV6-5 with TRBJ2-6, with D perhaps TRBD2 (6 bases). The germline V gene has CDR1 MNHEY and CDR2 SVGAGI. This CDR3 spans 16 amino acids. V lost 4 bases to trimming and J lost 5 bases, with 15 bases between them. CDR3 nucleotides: TGTGCCAGCAGTTGGGACTGGTCCGATTGGGCCAACGTCCTGACTTTC. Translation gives CASSWDWSDWANVLTF.

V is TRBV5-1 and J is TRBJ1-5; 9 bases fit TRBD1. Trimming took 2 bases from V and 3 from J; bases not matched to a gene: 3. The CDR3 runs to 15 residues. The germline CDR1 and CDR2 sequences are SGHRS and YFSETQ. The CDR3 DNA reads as TGCGCCAGCAGCTTCGGGACAGGGACCAATCAGCCCCAGCATTTT. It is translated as CASSFGTGTNQPQHF.

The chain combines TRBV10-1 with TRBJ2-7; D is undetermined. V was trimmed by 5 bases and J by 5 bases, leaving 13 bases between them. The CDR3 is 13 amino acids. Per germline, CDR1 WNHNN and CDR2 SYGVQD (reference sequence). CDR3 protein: CASSPPETDEQYV. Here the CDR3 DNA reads TGCGCCAGCAGTCCGCCAGAAACCGACGAGCAGTACGTC.

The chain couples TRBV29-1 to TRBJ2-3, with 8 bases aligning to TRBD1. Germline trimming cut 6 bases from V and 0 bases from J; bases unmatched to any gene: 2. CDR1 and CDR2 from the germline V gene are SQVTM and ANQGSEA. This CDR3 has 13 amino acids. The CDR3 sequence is CSVRTGSTDTQYF. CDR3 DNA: TGCAGCGTCAGGACAGGGAGCACAGATACGCAGTATTTT.

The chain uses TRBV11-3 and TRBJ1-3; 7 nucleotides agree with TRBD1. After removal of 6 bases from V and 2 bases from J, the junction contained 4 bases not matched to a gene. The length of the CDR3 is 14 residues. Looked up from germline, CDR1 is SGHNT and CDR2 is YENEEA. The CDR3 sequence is CASRMTGTGNTIYF. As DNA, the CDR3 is TGTGCCAGCAGGATGACAGGGACTGGAAACACCATATATTTT.

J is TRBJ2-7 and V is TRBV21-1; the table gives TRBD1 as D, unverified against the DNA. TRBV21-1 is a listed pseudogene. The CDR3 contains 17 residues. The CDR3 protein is CASSKDSGTGGRYEQYF. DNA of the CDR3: TGTGCCAGCAGCAAAGATTCCGGGACAGGGGGCAGGTACGAGCAGTACTTC.

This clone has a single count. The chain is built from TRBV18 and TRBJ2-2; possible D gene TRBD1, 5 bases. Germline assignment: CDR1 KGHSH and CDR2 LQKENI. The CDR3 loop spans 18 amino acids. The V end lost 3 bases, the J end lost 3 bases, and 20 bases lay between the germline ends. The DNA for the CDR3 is TGTGCCAGCTCACCCAGACAGTTGCAAAGGGCGGACACCGGGGAGCTGTTTTTT. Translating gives CASSPRQLQRADTGELFF.

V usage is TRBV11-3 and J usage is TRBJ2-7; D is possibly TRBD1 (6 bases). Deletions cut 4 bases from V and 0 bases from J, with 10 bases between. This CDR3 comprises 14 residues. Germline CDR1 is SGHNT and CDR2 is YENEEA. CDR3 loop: CASSYTGSSYEQYF. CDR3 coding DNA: TGTGCCAGCAGCTACACAGGGAGCTCCTACGAGCAGTACTTC.

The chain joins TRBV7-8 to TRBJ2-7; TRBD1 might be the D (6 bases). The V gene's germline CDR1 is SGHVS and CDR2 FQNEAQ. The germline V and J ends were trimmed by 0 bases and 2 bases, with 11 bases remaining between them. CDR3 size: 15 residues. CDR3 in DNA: TGTGCCAGCAGCTTAGCGCGACAGGAGACCTACGAGCAGTACTTC. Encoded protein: CASSLARQETYEQYF.

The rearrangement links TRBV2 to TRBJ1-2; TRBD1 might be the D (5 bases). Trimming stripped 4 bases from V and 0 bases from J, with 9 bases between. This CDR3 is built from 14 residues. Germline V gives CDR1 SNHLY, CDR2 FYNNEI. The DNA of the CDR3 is TGTGCCAGCAGTGTAGCGACAGCTAACTATGGCTACACCTTC. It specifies CASSVATANYGYTF.

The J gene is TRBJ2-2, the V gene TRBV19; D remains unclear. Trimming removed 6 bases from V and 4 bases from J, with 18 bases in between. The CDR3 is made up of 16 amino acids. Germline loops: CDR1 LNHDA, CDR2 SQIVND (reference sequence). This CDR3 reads CASRTTDTLSTGELFF. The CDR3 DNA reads TGTGCCAGTAGAACCACCGACACCTTATCCACCGGGGAGCTGTTTTTT.

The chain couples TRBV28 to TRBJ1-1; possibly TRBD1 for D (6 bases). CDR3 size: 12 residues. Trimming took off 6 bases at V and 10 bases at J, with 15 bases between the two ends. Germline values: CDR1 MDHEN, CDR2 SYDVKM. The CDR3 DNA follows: TGTGCCAGCAGACCCACAGGGATTTTAGCTTTCTTT. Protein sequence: CASRPTGILAFF.

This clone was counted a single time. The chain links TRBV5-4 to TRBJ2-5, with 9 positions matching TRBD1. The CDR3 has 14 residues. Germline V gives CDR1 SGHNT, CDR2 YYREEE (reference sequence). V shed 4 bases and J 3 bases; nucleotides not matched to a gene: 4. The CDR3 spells CASSPWTGEETQYF. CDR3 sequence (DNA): TGTGCCAGCAGCCCATGGACAGGGGAAGAGACCCAGTACTTC.

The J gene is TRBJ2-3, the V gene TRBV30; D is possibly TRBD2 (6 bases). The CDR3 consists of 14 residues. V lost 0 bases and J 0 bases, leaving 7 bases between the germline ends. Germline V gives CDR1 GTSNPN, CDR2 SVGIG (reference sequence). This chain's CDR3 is CAWSVGRSTDTQYF. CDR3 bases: TGTGCCTGGAGTGTGGGGAGGAGCACAGATACGCAGTATTTT. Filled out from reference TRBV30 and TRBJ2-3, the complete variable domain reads SQTIHQWPATLVQPVGSPLSLECTVEGTSNPNLYWYRQAAGRGLQLLFYSVGIGQISSEVPQNLSASRPQDRQFILSSKKLLLSDSGFYLCAWSVGRSTDTQYFGPGTRLTVL.

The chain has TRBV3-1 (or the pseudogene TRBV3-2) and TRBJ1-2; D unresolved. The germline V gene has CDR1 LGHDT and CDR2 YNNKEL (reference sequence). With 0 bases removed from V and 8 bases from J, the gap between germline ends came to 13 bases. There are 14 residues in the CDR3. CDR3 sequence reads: CASSQEALQGGYTF. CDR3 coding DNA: TGTGCCAGCAGCCAAGAGGCACTACAAGGCGGCTACACCTTC.

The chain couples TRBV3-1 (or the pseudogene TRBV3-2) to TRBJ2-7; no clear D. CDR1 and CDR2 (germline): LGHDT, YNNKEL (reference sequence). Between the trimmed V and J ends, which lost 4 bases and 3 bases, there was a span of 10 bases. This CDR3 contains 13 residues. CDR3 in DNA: TGTGCCAGCAGCCGGCAACTAAACTACGAGCAGTACTTC. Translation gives CASSRQLNYEQYF.

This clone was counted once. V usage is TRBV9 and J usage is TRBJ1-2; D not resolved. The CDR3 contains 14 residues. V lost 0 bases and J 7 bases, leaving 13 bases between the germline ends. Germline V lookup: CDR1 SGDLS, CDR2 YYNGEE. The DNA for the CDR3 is TGTGCCAGCAGCGTAGGGCAGGAACCCATTGGCTACACCTTC. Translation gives CASSVGQEPIGYTF.